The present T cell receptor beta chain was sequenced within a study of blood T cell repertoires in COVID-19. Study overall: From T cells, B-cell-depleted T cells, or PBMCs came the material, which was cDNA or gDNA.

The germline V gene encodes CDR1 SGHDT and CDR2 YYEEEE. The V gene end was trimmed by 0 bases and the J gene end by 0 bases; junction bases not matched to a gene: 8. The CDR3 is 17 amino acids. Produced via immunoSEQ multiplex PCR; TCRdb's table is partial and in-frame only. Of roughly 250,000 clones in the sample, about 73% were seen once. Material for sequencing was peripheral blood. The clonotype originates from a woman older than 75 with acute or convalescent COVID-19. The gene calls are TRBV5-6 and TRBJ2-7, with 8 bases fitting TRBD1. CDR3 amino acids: CASSLEFRQGSSYEQYF. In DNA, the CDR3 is TGTGCCAGCAGCTTGGAGTTTAGACAGGGGAGCTCCTACGAGCAGTACTTC.